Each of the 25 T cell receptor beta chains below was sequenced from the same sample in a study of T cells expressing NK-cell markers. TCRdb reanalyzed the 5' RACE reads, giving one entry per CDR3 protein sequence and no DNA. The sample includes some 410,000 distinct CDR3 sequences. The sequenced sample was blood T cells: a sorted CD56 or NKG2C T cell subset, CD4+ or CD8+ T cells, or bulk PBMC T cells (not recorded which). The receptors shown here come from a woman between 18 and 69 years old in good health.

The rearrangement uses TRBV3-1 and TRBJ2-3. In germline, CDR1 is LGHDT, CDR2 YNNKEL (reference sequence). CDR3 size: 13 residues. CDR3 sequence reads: CASSQGMGDTQYF.

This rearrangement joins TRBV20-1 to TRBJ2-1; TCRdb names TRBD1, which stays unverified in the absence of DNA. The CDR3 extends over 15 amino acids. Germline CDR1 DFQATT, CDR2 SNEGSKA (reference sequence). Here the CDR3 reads CSANTGTGGWNEQFF.

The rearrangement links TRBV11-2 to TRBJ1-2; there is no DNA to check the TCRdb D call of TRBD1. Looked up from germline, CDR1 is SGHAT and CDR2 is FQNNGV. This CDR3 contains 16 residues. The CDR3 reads CASSDQTVPGDGGYTF. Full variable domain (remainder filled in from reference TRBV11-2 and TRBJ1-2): EAGVAQSPRYKIIEKRQSVAFWCNPISGHATLYWYQQILGQGPKLLIQFQNNGVVDDSQLPKDRFSAERLKGVDSTLKIQPAKLEDSAVYLCASSDQTVPGDGGYTFGSGTRLTVV.

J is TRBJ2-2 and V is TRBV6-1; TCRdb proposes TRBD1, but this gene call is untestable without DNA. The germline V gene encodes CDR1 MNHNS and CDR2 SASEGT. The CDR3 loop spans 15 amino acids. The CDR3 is CASSAMDRATGELFF.

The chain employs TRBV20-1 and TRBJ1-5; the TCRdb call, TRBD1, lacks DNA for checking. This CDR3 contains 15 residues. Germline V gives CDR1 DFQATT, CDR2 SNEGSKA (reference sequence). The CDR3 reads CSASVPGTVNQPQHF.

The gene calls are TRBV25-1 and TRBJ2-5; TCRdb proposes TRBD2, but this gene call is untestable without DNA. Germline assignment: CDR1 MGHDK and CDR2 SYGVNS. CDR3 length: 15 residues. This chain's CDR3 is CASSESMGPQETQYF.

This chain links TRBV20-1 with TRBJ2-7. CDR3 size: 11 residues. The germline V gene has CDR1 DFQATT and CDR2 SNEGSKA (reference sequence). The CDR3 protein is CSANSIDEQYF.

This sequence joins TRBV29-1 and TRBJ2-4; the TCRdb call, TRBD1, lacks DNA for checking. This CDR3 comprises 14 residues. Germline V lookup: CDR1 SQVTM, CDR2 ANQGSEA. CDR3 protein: CSAKAGTSGYIQYF.

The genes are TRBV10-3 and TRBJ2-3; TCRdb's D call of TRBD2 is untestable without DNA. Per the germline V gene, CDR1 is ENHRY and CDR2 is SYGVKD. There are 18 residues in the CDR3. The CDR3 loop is CAISGPPSSGGITDTQYF.

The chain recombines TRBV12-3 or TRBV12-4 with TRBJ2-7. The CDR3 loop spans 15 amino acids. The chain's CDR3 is CASSLGQPHSYEQYF.

The CDR3 reads CASSSPGGGQETQYF. The rearrangement joins TRBV28 to TRBJ2-5; no DNA is available, so the TRBD1 call from TCRdb remains unchecked. The CDR3 totals 15 residues. Germline V gene sequence: CDR1 MDHEN, CDR2 SYDVKM.

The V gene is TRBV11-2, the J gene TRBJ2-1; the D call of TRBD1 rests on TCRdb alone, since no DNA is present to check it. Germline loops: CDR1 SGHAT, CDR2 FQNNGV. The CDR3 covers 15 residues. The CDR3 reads CASSVVVGGAGEQFF.

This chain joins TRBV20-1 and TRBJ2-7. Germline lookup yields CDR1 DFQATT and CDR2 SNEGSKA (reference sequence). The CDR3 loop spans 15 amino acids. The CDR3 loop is CSARDPGTPSYEQYF.

The CDR3 region is CASSLSRYTGELFF. The chain is built from TRBV12-3 or TRBV12-4 and TRBJ2-2. This CDR3 is 14 amino acids long.

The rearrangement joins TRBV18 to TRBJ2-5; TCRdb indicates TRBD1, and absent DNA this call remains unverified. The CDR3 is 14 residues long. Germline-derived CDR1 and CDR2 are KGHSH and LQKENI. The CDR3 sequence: CASSPIRAQETQYF. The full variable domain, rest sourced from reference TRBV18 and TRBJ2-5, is NAGVMQNPRHLVRRRGQEARLRCSPMKGHSHVYWYRQLPEEGLKFMVYLQKENIIDESGMPKERFSAEFPKEGPSILRIQQVVRGDSAAYFCASSPIRAQETQYFGPGTRLLVL.

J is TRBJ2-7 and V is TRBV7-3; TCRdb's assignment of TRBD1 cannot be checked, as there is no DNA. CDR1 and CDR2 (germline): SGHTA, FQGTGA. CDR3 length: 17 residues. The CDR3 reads CASSLGTGGRLTYEQYF.

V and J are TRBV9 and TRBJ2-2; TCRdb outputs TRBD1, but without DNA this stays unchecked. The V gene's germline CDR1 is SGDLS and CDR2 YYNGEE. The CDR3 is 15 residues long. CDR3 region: CASSVSGGTTGELFF.

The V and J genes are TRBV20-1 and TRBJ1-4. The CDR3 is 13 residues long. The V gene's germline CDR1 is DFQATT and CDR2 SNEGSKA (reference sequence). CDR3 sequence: CSARTGLNEKLFF.

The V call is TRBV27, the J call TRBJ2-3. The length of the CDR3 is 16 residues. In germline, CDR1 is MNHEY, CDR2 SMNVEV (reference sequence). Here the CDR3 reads CASSLSVPSNTDTQYF.

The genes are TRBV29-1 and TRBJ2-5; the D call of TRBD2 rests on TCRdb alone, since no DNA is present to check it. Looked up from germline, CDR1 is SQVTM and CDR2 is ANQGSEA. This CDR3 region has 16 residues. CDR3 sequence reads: CSVDGPSSGVQETQYF.

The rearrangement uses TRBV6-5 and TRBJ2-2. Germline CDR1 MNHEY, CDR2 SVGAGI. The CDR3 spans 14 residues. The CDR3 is CASSYLANTGELFF.

The CDR3 loop is CSARDHRGGYEQYF. The V gene is TRBV20-1, the J gene TRBJ2-7; TCRdb gives TRBD1 as the D gene, but with no DNA this cannot be confirmed. Germline V gene lookup returns CDR1 DFQATT and CDR2 SNEGSKA (reference sequence). This CDR3 is built from 14 residues.

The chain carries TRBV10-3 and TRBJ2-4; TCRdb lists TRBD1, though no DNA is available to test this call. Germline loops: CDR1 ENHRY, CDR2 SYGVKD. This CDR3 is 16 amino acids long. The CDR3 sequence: CAISESATGTGNIQYF.

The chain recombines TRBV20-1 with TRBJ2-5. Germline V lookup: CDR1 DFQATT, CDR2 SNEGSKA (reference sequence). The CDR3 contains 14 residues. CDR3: CSARDGWGTETQYF.

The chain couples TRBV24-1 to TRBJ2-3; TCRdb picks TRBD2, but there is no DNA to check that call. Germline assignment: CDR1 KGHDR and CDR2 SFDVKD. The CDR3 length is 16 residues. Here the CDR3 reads CATSDLPSGGPDTQYF.